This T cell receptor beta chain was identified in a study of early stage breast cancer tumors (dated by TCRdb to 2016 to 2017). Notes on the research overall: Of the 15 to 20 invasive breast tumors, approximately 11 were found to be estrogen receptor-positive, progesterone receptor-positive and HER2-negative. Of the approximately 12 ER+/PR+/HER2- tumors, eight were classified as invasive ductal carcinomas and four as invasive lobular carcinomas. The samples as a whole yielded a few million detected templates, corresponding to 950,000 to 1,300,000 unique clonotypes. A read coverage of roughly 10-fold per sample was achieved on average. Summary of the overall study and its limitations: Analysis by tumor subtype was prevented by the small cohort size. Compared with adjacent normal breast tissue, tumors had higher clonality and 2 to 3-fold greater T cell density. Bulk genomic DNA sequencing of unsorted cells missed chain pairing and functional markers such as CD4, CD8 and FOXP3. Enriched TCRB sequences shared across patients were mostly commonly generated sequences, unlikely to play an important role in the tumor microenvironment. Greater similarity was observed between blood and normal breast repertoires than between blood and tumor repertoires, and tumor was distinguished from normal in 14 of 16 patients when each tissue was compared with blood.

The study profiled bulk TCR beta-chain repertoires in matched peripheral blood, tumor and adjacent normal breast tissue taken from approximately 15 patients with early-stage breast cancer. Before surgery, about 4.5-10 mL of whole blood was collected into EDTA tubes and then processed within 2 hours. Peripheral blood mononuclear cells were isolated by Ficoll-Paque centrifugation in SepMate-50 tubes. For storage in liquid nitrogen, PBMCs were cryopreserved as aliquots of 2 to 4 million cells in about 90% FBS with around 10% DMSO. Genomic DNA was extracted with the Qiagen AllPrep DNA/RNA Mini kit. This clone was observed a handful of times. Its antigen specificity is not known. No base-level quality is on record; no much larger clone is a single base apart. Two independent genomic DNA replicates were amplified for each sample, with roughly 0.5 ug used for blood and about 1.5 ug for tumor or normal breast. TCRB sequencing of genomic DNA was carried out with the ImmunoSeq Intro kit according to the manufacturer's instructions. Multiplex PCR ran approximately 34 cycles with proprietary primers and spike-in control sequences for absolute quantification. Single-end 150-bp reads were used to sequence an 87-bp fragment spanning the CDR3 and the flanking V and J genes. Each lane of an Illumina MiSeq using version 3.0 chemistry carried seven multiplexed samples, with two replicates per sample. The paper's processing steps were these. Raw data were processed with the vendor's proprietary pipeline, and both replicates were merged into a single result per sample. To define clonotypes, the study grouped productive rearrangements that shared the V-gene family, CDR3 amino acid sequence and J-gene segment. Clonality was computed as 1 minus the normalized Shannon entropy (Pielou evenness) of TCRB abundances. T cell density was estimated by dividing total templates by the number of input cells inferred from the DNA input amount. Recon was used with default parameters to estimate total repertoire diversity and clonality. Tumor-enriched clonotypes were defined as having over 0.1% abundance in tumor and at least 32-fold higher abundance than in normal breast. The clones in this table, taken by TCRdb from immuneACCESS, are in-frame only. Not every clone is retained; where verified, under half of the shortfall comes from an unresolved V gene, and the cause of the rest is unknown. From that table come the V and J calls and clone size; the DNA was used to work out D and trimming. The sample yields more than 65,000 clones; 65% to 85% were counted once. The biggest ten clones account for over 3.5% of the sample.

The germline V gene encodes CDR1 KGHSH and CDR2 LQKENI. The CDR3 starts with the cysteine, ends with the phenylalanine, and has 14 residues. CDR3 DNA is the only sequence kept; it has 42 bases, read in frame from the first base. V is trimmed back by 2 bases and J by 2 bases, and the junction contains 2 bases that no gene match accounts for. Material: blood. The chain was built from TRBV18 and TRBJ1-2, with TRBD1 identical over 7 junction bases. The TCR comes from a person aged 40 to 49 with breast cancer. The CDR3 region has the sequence CASSPGQANYGYTF. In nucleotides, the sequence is TGTGCCAGCTCACCAGGACAGGCCAACTATGGCTACACCTTC. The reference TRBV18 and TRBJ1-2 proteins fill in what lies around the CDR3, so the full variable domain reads NAGVMQNPRHLVRRRGQEARLRCSPMKGHSHVYWYRQLPEEGLKFMVYLQKENIIDESGMPKERFSAEFPKEGPSILRIQQVVRGDSAAYFCASSPGQANYGYTFGSGTRLTVV.